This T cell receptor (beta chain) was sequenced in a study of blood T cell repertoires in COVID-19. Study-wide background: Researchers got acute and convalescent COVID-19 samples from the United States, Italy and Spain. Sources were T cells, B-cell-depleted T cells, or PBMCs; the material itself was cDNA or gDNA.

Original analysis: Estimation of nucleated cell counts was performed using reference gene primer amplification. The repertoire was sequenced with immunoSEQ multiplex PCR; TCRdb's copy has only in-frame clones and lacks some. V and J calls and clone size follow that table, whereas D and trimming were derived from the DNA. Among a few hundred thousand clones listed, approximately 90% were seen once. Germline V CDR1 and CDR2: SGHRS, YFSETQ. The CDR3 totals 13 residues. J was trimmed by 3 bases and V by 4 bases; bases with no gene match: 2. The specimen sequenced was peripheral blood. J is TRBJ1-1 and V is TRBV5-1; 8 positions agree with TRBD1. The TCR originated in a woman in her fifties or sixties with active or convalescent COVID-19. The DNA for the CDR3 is TGCGCCAGCAGCCAGGGGGCGGACACTGAAGCTTTCTTT. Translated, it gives CASSQGADTEAFF.